This entry lists 9 T cell receptor beta chains sequenced from one sample in a study of human T cells and chemical hapten exposure. A single record per CDR3 protein comes from TCRdb applying MiXCR to the RACE reads. Here the sample spans under 400,000 distinct CDR3 sequences, approximately 5% being singletons. Indicated time point: pre-sensitization, week 0. Treatment reported: therapeutic diphenylcyclopropenone sensitization with weekly scalp DPC. This material consisted of whole blood, taken in connection with sensitization to the hapten diphenylcyclopropenone (DPC). The receptors here all came from a woman between 50 and 59 years old with alopecia areata. Some clones in this sample may be carry-over from other donors' samples.

This clonotype was recorded many times. The chain couples TRBV3-1 to TRBJ2-7; D unresolved. The germline gives CDR1 LGHDT, CDR2 YNNKEL (reference sequence). Trimming took 1 base from V and 2 from J, leaving 9 bases between them. The CDR3 spans 14 residues. CDR3 residues: CASSQGQATYEQYF. As DNA, the CDR3 is TGTGCCAGCAGCCAAGGCCAGGCCACCTACGAGCAGTACTTC.

This clonotype occurred many times. J is TRBJ1-1 and V is TRBV4-2; no firm D call. Trimming shortened V by 0 bases and J by 4 bases, and 27 bases separated the two germline ends. CDR1 and CDR2 from the germline V gene are LGHNA and YNFKEQ. The CDR3 length is 20 residues. The DNA of the CDR3 is TGTGCCAGCAGCCAAGAGGGTTATCGACCGCTAGGATGGAAAAGCACTGAAGCTTTCTTT. Protein product: CASSQEGYRPLGWKSTEAFF.

V is TRBV2 and J is TRBJ1-4, with TRBD1 matching over 9 bases. CDR1 and CDR2 (germline): SNHLY, FYNNEI. The CDR3 has 14 residues. The V and J ends lost 7 bases and 8 bases, in that order; junction bases with no gene match: 8. The CDR3 loop reads CASKQQGAGEKLFF. In nucleotides, the CDR3 is TGTGCCAGCAAACAACAGGGGGCAGGAGAAAAACTGTTTTTT.

In its sample, this clonotype was seen many times. The V call is TRBV7-8, the J call TRBJ1-1, with D unclear. The germline V gene encodes CDR1 SGHVS and CDR2 FQNEAQ. The CDR3 covers 12 residues. V lost 6 bases and J 4 bases, leaving 9 bases between the germline ends. The CDR3 loop is CASSYIGTEAFF. CDR3 DNA: TGTGCCAGCAGTTATATAGGCACTGAAGCTTTCTTT.

The sample holds many counts of this clonotype. V is TRBV4-1 and J is TRBJ2-1; D ambiguous. CDR1 and CDR2 from the germline V gene are MGHRA and YSYEKL. The length of the CDR3 is 13 residues. Trimming stripped 6 bases from V and 8 bases from J, with 14 bases between. CDR3 bases: TGCGCCAGCAGTCGCTTGGTTTTCGATGAGCAGTTCTTC. This translates into CASSRLVFDEQFF.

This clonotype was seen at least ten times. V usage is TRBV7-2 and J usage is TRBJ2-5; D is unresolved. Germline values: CDR1 SGHTA, CDR2 FQGNSA. The V and J ends lost 8 bases and 2 bases respectively, with 12 bases between them. This CDR3 contains 13 residues. The CDR3, as DNA: TGTGCCAGCGGACGGGCGATGCAAGAGACCCAGTACTTC. Its translation: CASGRAMQETQYF.

There are many counts of this clonotype. V is TRBV27 and J is TRBJ2-3; maybe TRBD2 (6 bases). This CDR3 is built from 14 residues. The V end lost 2 bases, the J end lost 2 bases, and 8 bases lay between the germline ends. CDR1 and CDR2 (germline): MNHEY, SMNVEV (reference sequence). CDR3 in amino acids: CASSLAGTTDTQYF. In DNA, the CDR3 is TGTGCCAGCAGTTTAGCGGGGACCACAGATACGCAGTATTTT.

This clonotype was counted ten times or more. This chain links TRBV11-3 with TRBJ2-7; D may be TRBD1 (5 bases). The CDR3 length is 15 residues. CDR1 is SGHNT, CDR2 YENEEA, per germline. The ends were cut back, 2 bases at V and 0 bases at J, with 11 bases in the middle. The chain's CDR3 is CASSLRGGSSYEQYF. CDR3 coding DNA: TGTGCCAGCAGCTTAAGGGGCGGAAGCTCCTACGAGCAGTACTTC.

This clonotype was recorded at least ten times. The J gene is TRBJ2-3, the V gene TRBV20-1; 12 bases agree with TRBD2. This CDR3 is 17 amino acids long. Trimming at V came to 6 bases and at J to 0 bases, leaving 10 bases not matched to a gene. Per germline, CDR1 DFQATT and CDR2 SNEGSKA (reference sequence). The CDR3 loop is CSALLAGGKMSTDTQYF. DNA for the CDR3: TGCAGTGCGCTACTAGCGGGAGGCAAAATGAGCACAGATACGCAGTATTTT.